These 23 T cell receptor beta chains were sequenced from one sample in a study of cytomegalovirus exposure and HLA in healthy donors. PCR was performed using 60 Vbeta and 13 Jbeta primers. Libraries were prepared by immunoSEQ multiplex PCR; TCRdb keeps only in-frame clonotypes and omits some of them. The repertoire holds around 300,000 clones, roughly four fifths seen once, with 1.5% to 2.5% in the top ten. Sequenced: PBMCs. These receptors all come from a woman between 40 and 50 years old in good health and CMV-seropositive.

This clone was seen a handful of times. The CDR3 loop reads CASSYSGITYNEQFF. The CDR3 bases are TGCGCCAGCAGTTATAGCGGAATTACCTACAATGAGCAGTTCTTC. The chain uses TRBV5-1 and TRBJ2-1, with D possibly matching TRBD2 (6 bases). With 5 bases removed from V and 2 bases from J, the gap between germline ends came to 14 bases. The CDR3 length is 15 residues. Germline V gene data show CDR1 as SGHRS and CDR2 as YFSETQ.

This chain uses TRBV7-2 with TRBJ2-1; a possible D gene is TRBD1 (6 bases). Per the germline V gene, CDR1 is SGHTA and CDR2 is FQGNSA. Trimming pared 0 bases from V and 0 bases from J, leaving 9 bases between. The CDR3 consists of 16 residues. CDR3: CASSLAGTNSYNEQFF. CDR3 in DNA: TGTGCCAGCAGCTTAGCCGGGACAAACTCCTACAATGAGCAGTTCTTC.

The count of this clone is one. The V and J genes are TRBV10-3 and TRBJ2-3; 9 nucleotides agree with TRBD2. Germline V gene sequence: CDR1 ENHRY, CDR2 SYGVKD. V lost 5 bases to trimming and J lost 4 bases; unmatched junction nucleotides: 13. CDR3 length equals 17 residues. In DNA, the CDR3 is TGTGCCATCAGTTTGGCCGGGACTAGCCTTCTGCCAGATACGCAGTATTTT. Translating gives CAISLAGTSLLPDTQYF.

The chain has TRBV28 and TRBJ2-7; a possible D gene is TRBD1 (6 bases). In germline, CDR1 is MDHEN, CDR2 SYDVKM. Between the trimmed V and J ends, which lost 8 bases and 6 bases, there was a span of 26 bases. CDR3 size: 16 residues. DNA of the CDR3: TGTGCCAGCTTTCCTCACTCCGGGACAAGCGTAGCCGAGCAGTACTTC. Its protein is CASFPHSGTSVAEQYF.

The gene calls are TRBV29-1 and TRBJ2-7; tentatively, D is TRBD1 (6 bases). V was pared by 0 bases and J by 2 bases, with 11 bases between. The CDR3 runs to 14 residues. Per germline, CDR1 SQVTM and CDR2 ANQGSEA. For the CDR3, the DNA is TGCAGCGTTGAAGATGCGGACAGACCCTACGAGCAGTACTTC. This sequence encodes CSVEDADRPYEQYF.

The chain joins TRBV29-1 to TRBJ2-1; 9 nucleotides align to TRBD1. This CDR3 has 16 amino acids. Germline assignment: CDR1 SQVTM and CDR2 ANQGSEA. Trimming removed 0 bases from V and 2 bases from J; junction bases left unmatched: 5. Written as DNA, the CDR3 is TGCAGCGTTGAAGATCTTGGGACAGGGACCTACAATGAGCAGTTCTTC. It encodes CSVEDLGTGTYNEQFF.

V and J are TRBV19 and TRBJ1-2; D is ambiguous. The V end lost 1 base, the J end lost 6 bases, and 9 bases lay between the germline ends. The V gene's germline CDR1 is LNHDA and CDR2 SQIVND (reference sequence). There are 13 residues in the CDR3. CDR3 residues: CASSIGQADGYTF. The DNA of the CDR3 is TGTGCCAGTAGTATAGGACAAGCGGATGGCTACACCTTC.

This clone was found once. DNA for the CDR3: TGTGCCAGCAAGGGCCCCCCACAGGTGATCTATGGCTACACCTTC. It translates to CASKGPPQVIYGYTF. The genes are TRBV2 and TRBJ1-2, with D possibly TRBD1 on 5 matching bases. V lost 7 bases and J lost 4, with 19 bases in between. The V gene's germline CDR1 is SNHLY and CDR2 FYNNEI. The CDR3 is made up of 15 amino acids.

This clone was counted a single time. The rearrangement joins TRBV2 to TRBJ2-3; TRBD2 matches 10 bases. The CDR3 sequence is 16 residues long. The V gene's germline CDR1 is SNHLY and CDR2 FYNNEI. V trimming: 6 bases; J trimming: 3 bases; junction bases outside the gene matches: 9. For the CDR3, the DNA is TGTGCCAGCAGAGTCCTGGCTAGCGGGAGAACAGATACGCAGTATTTT. Translating it yields CASRVLASGRTDTQYF.

Only one count was recorded for this clone. V gene TRBV6-1 combines with J gene TRBJ2-7, with TRBD1 matching 9 bases. This CDR3 is built from 15 residues. V lost 4 bases, J lost 3 bases, and 7 bases stayed unmatched. Germline values: CDR1 MNHNS, CDR2 SASEGT. The DNA for the CDR3 is TGTGCCAGCAGTGTATCAGGACAGGGGATCTACGAGCAGTACTTC. Translating gives CASSVSGQGIYEQYF.

Only a few counts were recorded for this clone. J is TRBJ1-2 and V is TRBV7-2, with D perhaps TRBD1 (5 bases). V lost 5 bases and J lost 6, with 13 bases in between. There are 13 residues in the CDR3. CDR1 and CDR2 (germline): SGHTA, FQGNSA. The CDR3 DNA sequence: TGTGCCAGCAGCCCCAGGGATTCCCATGGCTACACCTTC. As protein: CASSPRDSHGYTF.

This clone was picked up one time. V gene TRBV6-5 combines with J gene TRBJ2-7; tentatively, D is TRBD1 (6 bases). The germline V gene has CDR1 MNHEY and CDR2 SVGAGI. The CDR3 is made up of 16 amino acids. V dropped 2 bases and J dropped 3 bases, with 17 bases sitting between them. The CDR3 spells CASSYTLRRGIYEQYF. The CDR3 DNA sequence: TGTGCCAGCAGTTACACCTTGCGAAGGGGGATCTACGAGCAGTACTTC.

This clone was found once. The rearrangement links TRBV27 to TRBJ2-7, with D maybe TRBD2 (6 bases). The CDR3 spans 16 residues. V was trimmed by 5 bases and J by 2 bases, leaving 19 bases between them. Germline V CDR1 and CDR2: MNHEY, SMNVEV (reference sequence). The DNA for the CDR3 is TGTGCCAGCAGTCCCACCGTCGGGGGACGACCCTACGAGCAGTACTTC. Encoded protein: CASSPTVGGRPYEQYF.

The chain carries TRBV30 and TRBJ2-5, with TRBD2 identical over 9 bases. Per the germline V gene, CDR1 is GTSNPN and CDR2 is SVGIG (reference sequence). Trimming took 0 bases from V and 4 from J; bases not matched to a gene: 6. The CDR3 contains 15 residues. The CDR3 spells CAWSVPSGMVETQYF. The CDR3 DNA reads as TGTGCCTGGAGTGTACCTAGCGGGATGGTAGAGACCCAGTACTTC.

The chain combines TRBV30 with TRBJ1-1; no reliable D call. The V end was cut by 4 bases, the J end by 5 bases, with 17 bases between. From germline, CDR1 is GTSNPN and CDR2 SVGIG (reference sequence). This CDR3 contains 14 residues. In DNA, the CDR3 is TGTGCCTGGAATCTACCGGCAGAGGGTACTGAAGCTTTCTTT. Its protein is CAWNLPAEGTEAFF.

The chain links TRBV7-9 to TRBJ1-1, with D possibly TRBD1 on 5 matching bases. In germline, CDR1 is SEHNR, CDR2 FQNEAQ (reference sequence). V lost 5 bases, J lost 2 bases, and 12 bases lay in between. This CDR3 spans 14 amino acids. CDR3 sequence: CASSLRQTNTEAFF. For the CDR3, the DNA is TGTGCCAGCAGCCTCCGACAGACTAACACTGAAGCTTTCTTT.

The chain joins TRBV7-2 to TRBJ1-5, with 10 bases identical to TRBD1. The V and J ends lost 1 base and 2 bases, in that order; junction bases with no gene match: 5. Germline CDR1 and CDR2: SGHTA and FQGNSA. The CDR3 runs 17 residues. The CDR3 is CASSLVSGTGGNQPQHF. The CDR3 nucleotides read TGTGCCAGCAGCTTAGTATCGGGGACAGGGGGCAATCAGCCCCAGCATTTT.

This sequence joins TRBV6-5 and TRBJ1-3; D is ambiguous. The CDR3 has 13 amino acids. Germline lookup yields CDR1 MNHEY and CDR2 SVGAGI. Trimming cost V 5 bases and J 0 bases, with 5 bases left between them. CDR3 loop: CASSGSSGNTIYF. The CDR3 region has the DNA TGTGCCAGCAGTGGGAGCTCTGGAAACACCATATATTTT.

V usage is TRBV7-8 and J usage is TRBJ1-3; no definite D call. Per germline, CDR1 SGHVS and CDR2 FQNEAQ. The V gene lost 5 bases and the J gene lost 4 bases, with 6 bases spanning the gap. This CDR3 contains 12 residues. DNA of the CDR3: TGTGCCAGCAGCCCACTAGGAAACACCATATATTTT. Translation gives CASSPLGNTIYF.

The rearrangement links TRBV9 to TRBJ2-3; 9 bases fit TRBD1. This CDR3 is built from 22 residues. CDR1 SGDLS and CDR2 YYNGEE come from the germline V gene. The V segment lost 0 bases and the J segment 0 bases; nucleotides outside the gene matches: 20. CDR3 amino acids: CASSVGTYSGTGSARSTDTQYF. CDR3 nucleotides: TGTGCCAGCAGCGTAGGGACTTACTCCGGGACAGGGTCGGCCCGGAGCACAGATACGCAGTATTTT. Full variable domain (remainder filled in from reference TRBV9 and TRBJ2-3): DSGVTQTPKHLITATGQRVTLRCSPRSGDLSVYWYQQSLDQGLQFLIQYYNGEERAKGNILERFSAQQFPDLHSELNLSSLELGDSALYFCASSVGTYSGTGSARSTDTQYFGPGTRLTVL.

V usage is TRBV7-2 and J usage is TRBJ2-1; weak D call: TRBD2 (5 bases). Trimming removed 4 bases from V and 5 bases from J, with 12 bases in between. Germline CDR1 and CDR2: SGHTA and FQGNSA. The CDR3 runs to 14 residues. In DNA form, the CDR3 reads TGTGCCAGCAGCTCACGAGCGGAACACAATGAGCAGTTCTTC. The encoded protein is CASSSRAEHNEQFF.

This clone was counted a single time. The chain has TRBV28 and TRBJ2-5; possibly TRBD2 for D (7 bases). V lost 1 base and J lost 1, with 22 bases in between. The CDR3 sequence is 19 residues long. Germline CDR1 reads MDHEN; CDR2 reads SYDVKM. In nucleotides, the CDR3 is TGTGCCAGCAGTTTATACATGAGGGGAGGGGGGGCTTCCCAAGAGACCCAGTACTTC. Its translation: CASSLYMRGGGASQETQYF.

Only a few counts were recorded for this clone. The rearrangement uses TRBV29-1 and TRBJ1-1; TRBD1 matches at 8 bases. V was clipped by 6 bases and J by 4 bases; unmatched bases: 7. The length of the CDR3 is 13 residues. The germline V gene has CDR1 SQVTM and CDR2 ANQGSEA. The CDR3 coding sequence is TGCAGCGTCTCCCTCAGGGGGCCCACTGAAGCTTTCTTT. Its protein is CSVSLRGPTEAFF.